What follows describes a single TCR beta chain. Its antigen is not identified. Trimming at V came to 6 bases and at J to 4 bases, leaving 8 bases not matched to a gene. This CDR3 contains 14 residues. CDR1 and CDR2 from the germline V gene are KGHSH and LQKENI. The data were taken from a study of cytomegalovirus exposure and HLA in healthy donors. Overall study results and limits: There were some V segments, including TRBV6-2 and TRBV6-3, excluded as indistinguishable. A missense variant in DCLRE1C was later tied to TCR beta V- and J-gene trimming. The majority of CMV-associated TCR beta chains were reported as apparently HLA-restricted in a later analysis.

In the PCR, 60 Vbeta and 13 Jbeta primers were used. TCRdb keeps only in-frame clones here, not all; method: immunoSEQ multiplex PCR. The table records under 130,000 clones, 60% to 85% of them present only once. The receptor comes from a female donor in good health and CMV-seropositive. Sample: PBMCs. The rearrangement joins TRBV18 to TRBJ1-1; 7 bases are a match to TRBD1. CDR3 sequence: CASSSRQGPTEAFF. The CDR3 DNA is TGTGCCAGCTCGTCTCGACAGGGACCCACTGAAGCTTTCTTT.